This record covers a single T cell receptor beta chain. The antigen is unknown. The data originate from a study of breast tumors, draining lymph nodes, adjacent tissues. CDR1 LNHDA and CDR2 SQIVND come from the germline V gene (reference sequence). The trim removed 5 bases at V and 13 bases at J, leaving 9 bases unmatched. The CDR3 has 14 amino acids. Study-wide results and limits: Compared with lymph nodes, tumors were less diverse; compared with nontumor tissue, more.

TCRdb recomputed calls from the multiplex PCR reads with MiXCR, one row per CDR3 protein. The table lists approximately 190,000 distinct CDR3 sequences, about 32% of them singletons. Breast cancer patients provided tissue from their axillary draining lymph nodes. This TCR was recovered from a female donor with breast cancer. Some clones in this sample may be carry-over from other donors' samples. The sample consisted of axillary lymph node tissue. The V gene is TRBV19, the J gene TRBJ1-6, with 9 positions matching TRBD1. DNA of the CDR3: TGTGCCAGTAGTCCGCCAGGGGACAGGGCGCCCCTCCACTTT. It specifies CASSPPGDRAPLHF.